This TCR beta chain was sequenced in a study of blood T cells in healthy people across ages. PCR was performed a second time for about 7 to 11 cycles using a sample-barcoded 5' primer and a J-beta primer mix. TCRdb passed the 5' RACE reads through MiXCR, listing each CDR3 protein once. The sample shows 1.5 million to 2 million distinct CDR3 sequences, approximately 28% of them seen only once. V shed 3 bases and J shed 4 bases, with 9 bases lying between them. From germline, CDR1 is MDHEN and CDR2 SYDVKM. The CDR3 totals 14 residues. This clonotype has a handful of counts. The receptor was derived from a woman younger than 45 in good health. The sample comprised blood. This chain joins TRBV28 and TRBJ2-2, with D perhaps TRBD2 (6 bases). The CDR3 DNA is TGTGCCAGCAGTTTGGGAGGATTCACCGGGGAGCTGTTTTTT. It codes for CASSLGGFTGELFF.